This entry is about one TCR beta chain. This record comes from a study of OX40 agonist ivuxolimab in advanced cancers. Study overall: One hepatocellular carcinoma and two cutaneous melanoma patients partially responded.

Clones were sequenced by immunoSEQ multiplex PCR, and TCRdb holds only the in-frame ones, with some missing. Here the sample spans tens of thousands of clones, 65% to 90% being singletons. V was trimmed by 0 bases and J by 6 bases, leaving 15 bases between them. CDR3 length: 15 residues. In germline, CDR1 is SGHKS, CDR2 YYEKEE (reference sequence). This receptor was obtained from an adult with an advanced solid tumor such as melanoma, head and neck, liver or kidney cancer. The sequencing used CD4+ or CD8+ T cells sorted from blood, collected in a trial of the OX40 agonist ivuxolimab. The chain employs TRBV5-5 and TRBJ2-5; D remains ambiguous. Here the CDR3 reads CASSLAPDLVQTQYF. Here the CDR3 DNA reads TGTGCCAGCAGCTTGGCTCCCGATTTAGTACAGACCCAGTACTTC.